This TCR beta chain was profiled in a study of long-term antiretroviral therapy in people with HIV. With regard to this clone: Its matching antigen is unknown.

V was pared by 4 bases and J by 10 bases, with 15 bases of the junction left unmatched. CDR3 length: 16 residues. Germline V lookup: CDR1 MNHEY, CDR2 SVGAGI. Per donor, at least one pre-ART and at least two post-ART PBMC samples were obtained. Overall study findings and caveats: Older ART regimens may have been in use when blood was drawn between the mid-2000s and the late 2010s.

Assay version v3.0 of immunoSEQ was used, and it was run at survey level. Sequencing aimed at 40,000-50,000 T-cell genomes per sample. Some clones are missing from TCRdb's copy, which holds only in-frame ones; the method was immunoSEQ multiplex PCR. This table has roughly 50,000 clones, roughly four fifths appearing once. The sample here was unsorted PBMCs, taken 0.8 years after starting antiretroviral therapy. The chain recombines TRBV6-5 with TRBJ1-4, with 7 bases matching TRBD1. This sequence originates from a woman between 18 and 29 years old with HIV. In nucleotides, the CDR3 is TGTGCCAGCAGTTTACTACCCCCGGGACAGCAGGGAAAACTGTTTTTT. Its protein product is CASSLLPPGQQGKLFF.